These 12 T cell receptor beta chains were sequenced from one sample in a study of cytomegalovirus exposure and HLA in healthy donors. PCR primers comprised 60 Vbeta and 13 Jbeta primers. Here immunoSEQ multiplex PCR was the method, and the copy in TCRdb shows in-frame clones only, minus some. The sample lists under 250,000 clones; approximately 88% were seen once. Sample: PBMCs. The receptors come from a boy between 2 and 10 years old in good health and CMV-seronegative.

The chain couples TRBV19 to TRBJ2-1; no clear D gene. Trimming removed 6 bases from V and 2 bases from J, with 11 bases in between. The germline V gene has CDR1 LNHDA and CDR2 SQIVND (reference sequence). The CDR3 extends over 14 amino acids. CDR3 DNA sequence: TGTGCCAGTAGCCACCGGTCGGCCTACAATGAGCAGTTCTTC. Protein product: CASSHRSAYNEQFF.

This chain uses TRBV18 with TRBJ2-7; unclear D gene. Germline values: CDR1 KGHSH, CDR2 LQKENI. The CDR3 loop spans 13 amino acids. Trimming pared 3 bases from V and 1 base from J, leaving 7 bases between. The CDR3 nucleotides are TGTGCCAGCTCACCGGCCCGTTCCTACGAGCAGTACTTC. This translates into CASSPARSYEQYF.

This chain uses TRBV12-5 with TRBJ2-7; the D is unclear. V gave up 0 bases and J gave up 3 bases, with 18 bases separating them. This CDR3 comprises 17 residues. The germline V gene has CDR1 LGHNT and CDR2 FRNRAP. This CDR3 is CASGLVVGTPTFYEQYF. In nucleotides, the CDR3 is TGTGCTAGTGGTTTGGTAGTAGGAACTCCGACTTTCTACGAGCAGTACTTC.

This chain uses TRBV19 with TRBJ2-5, with 7 bases fitting TRBD2. CDR1 and CDR2 from the germline V gene are LNHDA and SQIVND (reference sequence). The CDR3 runs 17 residues. Trimming at V came to 2 bases and at J to 2 bases, leaving 11 bases not matched to a gene. This CDR3 reads CASSINPPSGNQETQYF. CDR3 coding DNA: TGTGCCAGTAGTATAAATCCCCCTAGCGGAAATCAAGAGACCCAGTACTTC.

The chain is built from TRBV4-2 and TRBJ2-7; TRBD1 matches 10 bases. The CDR3 contains 19 residues. V lost 4 bases, J lost 4 bases, and 19 bases stayed unmatched. Germline V gene lookup returns CDR1 LGHNA and CDR2 YNFKEQ. DNA for the CDR3: TGTGCCAGCAGCCGGAGGGCGACAGGGGGCGCTCAGGGGGGGTACGAGCAGTACTTC. Its protein product is CASSRRATGGAQGGYEQYF.

This chain uses TRBV6-1 with TRBJ2-2; perhaps TRBD2 as D (6 bases). The ends were cut back, 2 bases at V and 5 bases at J, with 15 bases in the middle. This CDR3 contains 16 residues. Germline values: CDR1 MNHNS, CDR2 SASEGT. The DNA for the CDR3 is TGTGCCAGCAGTGAAAGGGAGGTGTCGGGAACCGGGGAGCTGTTTTTT. Amino acid sequence: CASSEREVSGTGELFF.

The chain couples TRBV28 to TRBJ2-5; a possible D gene is TRBD2 (7 bases). This CDR3 region has 13 residues. Trimming pared 3 bases from V and 5 bases from J, leaving 10 bases between. Germline assignment: CDR1 MDHEN and CDR2 SYDVKM. CDR3 nucleotide sequence: TGTGCCAGCAGTTTCGGGGGGCGGGAGACCCAGTACTTC. Translating gives CASSFGGRETQYF.

V is TRBV19 and J is TRBJ1-5, with D tentatively TRBD1 (5 bases). CDR3 length: 15 amino acids. V lost 3 bases to trimming and J lost 1 base, with 10 bases between them. CDR1 is LNHDA and CDR2 is SQIVND in the germline V gene (reference sequence). CDR3 sequence (DNA): TGTGCCAGTAGTATTGCAGGGTTGAGCAATCAGCCCCAGCATTTT. Its protein is CASSIAGLSNQPQHF.

The chain has TRBV2 and TRBJ2-3; 12 bases fit TRBD2. J lost 0 bases, V lost 7 bases, and 8 bases had no gene match. The CDR3 runs to 17 residues. Germline loops: CDR1 SNHLY, CDR2 FYNNEI. CDR3 in amino acids: CASIRLAGAFSTDTQYF. The CDR3 coding sequence is TGTGCCAGCATAAGACTAGCGGGGGCCTTTAGCACAGATACGCAGTATTTT.

The chain is built from TRBV6-1 and TRBJ2-5; D is perhaps TRBD2 (6 bases). Trimming removed 4 bases from V and 1 base from J, with 7 bases in between. Germline V gene sequence: CDR1 MNHNS, CDR2 SASEGT. The CDR3 length is 13 residues. CDR3 region: CASSAGVQETQYF. CDR3 in DNA: TGTGCCAGCAGTGCGGGGGTCCAAGAGACCCAGTACTTC.

The chain links TRBV5-1 to TRBJ2-5, with 9 bases that match TRBD2. The V and J ends lost 0 bases and 4 bases, in that order; junction bases with no gene match: 10. CDR3 length: 17 amino acids. The germline gives CDR1 SGHRS, CDR2 YFSETQ. The CDR3 DNA reads TGCGCCAGCAGCTTGGCGGGGCTAGCGGGAAATGGAGAGACCCAGTACTTC. This sequence encodes CASSLAGLAGNGETQYF.

The chain couples TRBV2 to TRBJ2-3; 9 bases match TRBD2. The CDR3 consists of 14 residues. The germline gives CDR1 SNHLY, CDR2 FYNNEI. Trimming took 5 bases from V and 2 from J; bases not matched to a gene: 2. The CDR3 coding sequence is TGTGCCAGCAGTCGACTAGCGGACACAGATACGCAGTATTTT. Translation: CASSRLADTDTQYF.